The 25 T cell receptor beta chains below all came from one sample that was sequenced in a study of T cell responses to AZD1222 COVID-19 vaccine (dated by TCRdb to about 2021). What the time point label conveys for this sample: about 28 days (+/-7) after the second vaccine dose. This specimen's treatment or condition label, per the study, means: meningococcal conjugate vaccine given as trial control. Receptors were amplified or captured by the immunoSEQ multiplex PCR assay. TCRdb retrieved this table from immuneACCESS and kept in-frame rearrangements only. Not all clones are present; in checked studies, unresolved V genes account for under half, and no reason is known for the remainder. The sample yields 35,000 to 50,000 clones; around four fifths were counted once. The ten largest clones capture about 20% of the sample. The starting material was peripheral blood, obtained 28 days after the second dose of the MenACWY control vaccine. The receptors derive from an adult who received the MenACWY meningococcal vaccine as a control.

The CDR3 DNA sequence: TGCAGTGCTAGTTCCGACGGAATCTATGGCTACACCTTC. Translated: CSASSDGIYGYTF. V usage is TRBV20-1 and J usage is TRBJ1-2; the D is unclear. The CDR3 runs 13 residues. V was cut by 3 bases and J by 4 bases, with 12 bases left in between. Germline CDR1 is DFQATT and CDR2 is SNEGSKA (reference sequence).

This chain links TRBV5-1 with TRBJ1-1; 8 nucleotides line up with TRBD1. The junction had 2 bases not matched to a gene; V was cut back by 1 base and J by 0 bases. Germline values: CDR1 SGHRS, CDR2 YFSETQ. The CDR3 has 15 amino acids. CDR3 DNA: TGCGCCAGCAGCTTGATGGGACAGGTGAACACTGAAGCTTTCTTT. Encoded protein: CASSLMGQVNTEAFF.

The rearrangement joins TRBV7-2 to TRBJ1-1, with D unresolved. In germline, CDR1 is SGHTA, CDR2 FQGNSA. Trimming took off 6 bases at V and 0 bases at J, with 17 bases between the two ends. This CDR3 comprises 16 residues. The CDR3 spells CASRANLRHLNTEAFF. The CDR3 DNA sequence: TGTGCCAGCAGAGCCAATCTACGACATTTGAACACTGAAGCTTTCTTT. Filled out from reference TRBV7-2 and TRBJ1-1, the complete variable domain reads GAGVSQSPSNKVTEKGKDVELRCDPISGHTALYWYRQSLGQGLEFLIYFQGNSAPDKSGLPSDRFSAERTGGSVSTLTIQRTQQEDSAVYLCASRANLRHLNTEAFFGQGTRLTVV.

V usage is TRBV30 and J usage is TRBJ2-1; TRBD2 aligns across 8 bases. V was pared by 8 bases and J by 7 bases, with 19 bases of the junction left unmatched. There are 16 residues in the CDR3. Germline V gene data show CDR1 as GTSNPN and CDR2 as SVGIG (reference sequence). The CDR3 here is CAGRRSGRRVGNEQFF. The CDR3 DNA is TGTGCCGGTAGGAGGAGCGGGAGAAGGGTTGGGAATGAGCAGTTCTTC.

This chain links TRBV18 with TRBJ1-4; possible D gene TRBD1, 6 bases. Trimming stripped 6 bases from V and 8 bases from J, with 16 bases between. The CDR3 length is 14 residues. Germline loops: CDR1 KGHSH, CDR2 LQKENI. The DNA for the CDR3 is TGTGCCAGCTCCTCCGGCCTCGGGGGCGAAAAACTGTTTTTT. This encodes CASSSGLGGEKLFF.

This rearrangement joins TRBV6-1 to TRBJ2-1; 13 bases line up with TRBD2. J lost 4 bases, V lost 5 bases, and 2 bases had no gene match. This CDR3 contains 15 residues. Per the germline V gene, CDR1 is MNHNS and CDR2 is SASEGT. For the CDR3, the DNA is TGTGCCAGCAGTTCGACTAGCGGGAGGTACAATGAGCAGTTCTTC. Translating gives CASSSTSGRYNEQFF.

The J gene is TRBJ1-6, the V gene TRBV2, with D possibly being TRBD1 (5 bases). Between the trimmed V and J ends, which lost 6 bases and 7 bases, there was a span of 16 bases. Germline CDR1 SNHLY, CDR2 FYNNEI. CDR3 length: 15 residues. The CDR3 spells CASSEQQVWNSPLHF. The CDR3 bases are TGTGCCAGCAGCGAACAACAGGTTTGGAATTCACCCCTCCACTTT.

This clone was detected once. The chain joins TRBV15 to TRBJ2-1; 7 nucleotides line up with TRBD2. This CDR3 contains 17 residues. The V gene's germline CDR1 is LNHNV and CDR2 YYDKDF (reference sequence). The V and J ends lost 0 bases and 0 bases, in that order; junction bases with no gene match: 5. The CDR3 loop reads CATSRDLVAGSYNEQFF. DNA for the CDR3: TGTGCCACCAGCAGAGATTTGGTAGCGGGCTCCTACAATGAGCAGTTCTTC.

The chain is built from TRBV11-2 and TRBJ2-7, with 7 bases matching TRBD1. J gave up 0 bases and V 5 bases, and 10 bases lay outside the gene matches. Germline assignment: CDR1 SGHAT and CDR2 FQNNGV. This CDR3 contains 16 residues. The CDR3 nucleotides read TGTGCCAGCAGCCCGCGACAGGGACCTAGCTCCTACGAGCAGTACTTC. Protein sequence: CASSPRQGPSSYEQYF.

The CDR3 here is CAGSGLAGRRDTQYF. The CDR3 nucleotides read TGTGCCGGATCAGGACTAGCGGGGCGTCGAGATACGCAGTATTTT. This rearrangement joins TRBV30 to TRBJ2-3; TRBD2 matches 12 bases. V was pared by 8 bases and J by 5 bases, with 11 bases of the junction left unmatched. In germline, CDR1 is GTSNPN, CDR2 SVGIG (reference sequence). CDR3 length equals 15 residues. Full variable domain (outside the CDR3, taken from reference TRBV30 and TRBJ2-3): SQTIHQWPATLVQPVGSPLSLECTVEGTSNPNLYWYRQAAGRGLQLLFYSVGIGQISSEVPQNLSASRPQDRQFILSSKKLLLSDSGFYLCAGSGLAGRRDTQYFGPGTRLTVL.

Here the CDR3 reads CASRQGSAGELFF. The CDR3 bases are TGTGCCAGCAGACAGGGGTCAGCCGGGGAGCTGTTTTTT. The chain links TRBV2 to TRBJ2-2; 7 bases agree with TRBD1. Germline CDR1 reads SNHLY; CDR2 reads FYNNEI. Trimming removed 6 bases from V and 6 bases from J; junction bases left unmatched: 4. The CDR3 length is 13 residues.

The chain links TRBV25-1 to TRBJ1-1; 9 bases agree with TRBD1. The germline V gene encodes CDR1 MGHDK and CDR2 SYGVNS. The CDR3 is made up of 13 amino acids. Trimming at V came to 5 bases and at J to 5 bases, leaving 3 bases not matched to a gene. The chain's CDR3 is CASSSTGGTEAFF. The CDR3 DNA is TGTGCCAGCAGTTCGACAGGGGGAACTGAAGCTTTCTTT. Using reference TRBV25-1 and TRBJ1-1 for the parts outside the CDR3, the full variable domain is EADIYQTPRYLVIGTGKKITLECSQTMGHDKMYWYQQDPGMELHLIHYSYGVNSTEKGDLSSESTVSRIRTEHFPLTLESARPSHTSQYLCASSSTGGTEAFFGQGTRLTVV.

V is TRBV3-1 (or the pseudogene TRBV3-2) and J is TRBJ1-1; possibly TRBD1 for D (5 bases). The CDR3 sequence is 12 residues long. CDR1 is LGHDT and CDR2 is YNNKEL in the germline V gene (reference sequence). V lost 4 bases and J 5 bases, leaving 8 bases between the germline ends. The CDR3 DNA reads as TGTGCCAGCAGCCCACGGGGGACTGAAGCTTTCTTT. It yields the protein CASSPRGTEAFF.

The chain couples TRBV3-1 (or the pseudogene TRBV3-2) to TRBJ1-1; the match to TRBD1 covers 7 bases. This CDR3 has 13 residues. V was clipped by 4 bases and J by 2 bases; unmatched bases: 1. CDR1 LGHDT and CDR2 YNNKEL come from the germline V gene (reference sequence). The CDR3 loop reads CASSRQGNTEAFF. The CDR3 nucleotides read TGTGCCAGCAGCCGACAGGGAAACACTGAAGCTTTCTTT.

The rearrangement uses TRBV7-9 and TRBJ2-7, with D unclear. The CDR3 is 15 amino acids. Germline V CDR1 and CDR2: SEHNR, FQNEAQ (reference sequence). Trimming took 4 bases from V and 7 from J, leaving 20 bases between them. CDR3 amino acids: CASSSGYGEVQEQYV. CDR3 DNA: TGTGCCAGCAGCTCAGGTTATGGCGAGGTGCAAGAGCAGTACGTC.

A word on this clone: In the same sample, other DNA sequences code for this CDR3. CDR3 residues: CASSGSNTEAFF. CDR3 DNA: TGTGCCAGCAGCGGATCGAACACTGAAGCTTTCTTT. The chain uses TRBV9 and TRBJ1-1; D not resolved. Germline lookup yields CDR1 SGDLS and CDR2 YYNGEE. V lost 3 bases, J lost 1 base, and 4 bases lay in between. The CDR3 is made up of 12 amino acids.

The chain uses TRBV28 and TRBJ1-1; TRBD1 matches at 8 bases. This CDR3 is 12 amino acids long. CDR1 and CDR2 from the germline V gene are MDHEN and SYDVKM. V lost 2 bases to trimming and J lost 8 bases; unmatched junction nucleotides: 1. The CDR3 DNA reads as TGTGCCAGCAGTTTACGGACAGGGGAAGCTTTCTTT. Protein product: CASSLRTGEAFF.

The chain joins TRBV28 to TRBJ1-5, with D maybe TRBD1 (5 bases). The CDR3 sequence is 13 residues long. Trimming shortened V by 2 bases and J by 5 bases, and 7 bases separated the two germline ends. Germline V gives CDR1 MDHEN, CDR2 SYDVKM. CDR3 region: CASSLAGHQPQHF. CDR3 nucleotides: TGTGCCAGCAGTTTAGCGGGACATCAGCCCCAGCATTTT.

This clone was counted a single time. The chain couples TRBV6-4 to TRBJ2-3; D is unclear. Deletions cut 2 bases from V and 5 bases from J, with 8 bases between. In germline, CDR1 is MRHNA, CDR2 SNTAGT. The CDR3 is made up of 13 amino acids. Here the CDR3 DNA reads TGTGCCAGCAGTGACACGCCGGAAGATACGCAGTATTTT. Amino acids: CASSDTPEDTQYF.

The chain carries TRBV28 and TRBJ1-5; D might be TRBD1 (5 bases). The CDR3 consists of 17 residues. V lost 5 bases, J lost 5 bases, and 22 bases lay in between. CDR1 is MDHEN, CDR2 SYDVKM, per germline. DNA for the CDR3: TGTGCCAGCAGTCCTGGGAGAATCGGGACGGGTTATCAGCCCCAGCATTTT. Translating it yields CASSPGRIGTGYQPQHF.

The V and J genes are TRBV29-1 and TRBJ1-2, with TRBD1 matching over 7 bases. Germline CDR1 is SQVTM and CDR2 is ANQGSEA. The trim removed 3 bases at V and 4 bases at J, leaving 5 bases unmatched. The CDR3 is 13 residues long. CDR3 sequence (DNA): TGCAGCGTTGAGGGACAGAGATTCTATGGCTACACCTTC. This encodes CSVEGQRFYGYTF.

The chain uses TRBV9 and TRBJ2-2, with unresolved D. This CDR3 spans 13 amino acids. V was cut by 4 bases and J by 10 bases, with 14 bases left in between. Per the germline V gene, CDR1 is SGDLS and CDR2 is YYNGEE. The CDR3 sequence: CASSPRPNAELFF. CDR3 in DNA: TGTGCCAGCAGCCCGCGTCCAAACGCGGAGCTGTTTTTT. Based on the CDR3 plus reference TRBV9 and TRBJ2-2, the full variable domain is DSGVTQTPKHLITATGQRVTLRCSPRSGDLSVYWYQQSLDQGLQFLIQYYNGEERAKGNILERFSAQQFPDLHSELNLSSLELGDSALYFCASSPRPNAELFFGEGSRLTVL.

The V call is TRBV18, the J call TRBJ1-6; D uncertain. From germline, CDR1 is KGHSH and CDR2 LQKENI. V lost 3 bases and J lost 7, with 13 bases in between. The CDR3 spans 15 residues. CDR3 sequence: CASSPLPGENSPLHF. DNA of the CDR3: TGTGCCAGCTCACCTCTTCCAGGTGAAAATTCACCCCTCCACTTT.

The genes are TRBV7-9 and TRBJ2-5; D gene uncertain. Deletions cut 5 bases from V and 0 bases from J, with 19 bases between. Germline V gene data show CDR1 as SEHNR and CDR2 as FQNEAQ (reference sequence). The CDR3 covers 17 residues. CDR3 in DNA: TGTGCCAGCAGCCCTAATCTTATGGCGGAAAACCAAGAGACCCAGTACTTC. It specifies CASSPNLMAENQETQYF.

This clone was counted only a few times. The chain couples TRBV28 to TRBJ2-4; TRBD2 aligns across 11 bases. V was pared by 2 bases and J by 1 base, with 1 base of the junction left unmatched. The germline V gene encodes CDR1 MDHEN and CDR2 SYDVKM. CDR3 length: 16 amino acids. The DNA for the CDR3 is TGTGCCAGCAGTTTAGTAGCGGGAGGGGCCAAAAACATTCAGTACTTC. Translating it yields CASSLVAGGAKNIQYF.